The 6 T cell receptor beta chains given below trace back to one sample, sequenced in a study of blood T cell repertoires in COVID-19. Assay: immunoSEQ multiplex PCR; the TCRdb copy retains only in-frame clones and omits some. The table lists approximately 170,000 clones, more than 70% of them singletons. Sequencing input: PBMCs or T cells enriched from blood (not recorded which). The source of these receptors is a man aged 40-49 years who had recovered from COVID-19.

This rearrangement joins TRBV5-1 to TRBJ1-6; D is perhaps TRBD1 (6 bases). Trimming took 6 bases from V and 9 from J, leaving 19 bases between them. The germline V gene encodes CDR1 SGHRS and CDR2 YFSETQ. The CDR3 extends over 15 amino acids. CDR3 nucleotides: TGCGCCAGCACCCTTGAGGGGGAGAACCGTTCACCCCTCCACTTT. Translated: CASTLEGENRSPLHF.

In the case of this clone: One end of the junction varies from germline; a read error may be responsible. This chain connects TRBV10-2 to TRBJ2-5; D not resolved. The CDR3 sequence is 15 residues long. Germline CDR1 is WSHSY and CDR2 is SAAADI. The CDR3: CASSGRENLQETQYF. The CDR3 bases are TGCGCCAGTAGTGGAAGAGAAAACCTCCAAGAGACCCAGTACTTC.

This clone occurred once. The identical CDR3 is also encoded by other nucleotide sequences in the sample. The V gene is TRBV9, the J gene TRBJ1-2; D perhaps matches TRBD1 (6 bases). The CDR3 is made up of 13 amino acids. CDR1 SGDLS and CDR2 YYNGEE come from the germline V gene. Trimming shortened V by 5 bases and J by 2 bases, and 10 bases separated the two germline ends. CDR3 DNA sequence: TGTGCCAGCAGGGGAACAGGGAACTATGGCTACACCTTC. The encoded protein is CASRGTGNYGYTF.

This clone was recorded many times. The CDR3 protein is CAIPSSRGINTGELFF. DNA of the CDR3: TGTGCCATCCCTTCGTCGCGGGGGATAAACACCGGGGAGCTGTTTTTT. J is TRBJ2-2 and V is TRBV10-3; 7 bases line up with TRBD2. V lost 8 bases, J lost 2 bases, and 11 bases stayed unmatched. The CDR3 runs 16 residues. CDR1 is ENHRY, CDR2 SYGVKD, per germline.

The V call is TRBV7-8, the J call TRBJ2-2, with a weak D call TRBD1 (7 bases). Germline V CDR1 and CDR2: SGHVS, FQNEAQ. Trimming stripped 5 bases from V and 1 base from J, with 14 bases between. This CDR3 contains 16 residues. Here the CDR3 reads CASSALQGGNTGELFF. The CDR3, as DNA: TGTGCCAGCAGCGCCTTGCAGGGGGGGAACACCGGGGAGCTGTTTTTT.

Written as DNA, the CDR3 is TGTGCCAGCAGCTTAACAGCAGGGGGGAATGAAAAACTGTTTTTT. Its protein product is CASSLTAGGNEKLFF. The chain employs TRBV13 and TRBJ1-4; 7 bases agree with TRBD1. J lost 5 bases, V lost 2 bases, and 5 bases had no gene match. There are 15 residues in the CDR3. Germline loops: CDR1 PRHDT, CDR2 FYEKMQ (reference sequence).